Below, one TCR beta chain is given with its context. Its antigen is still unknown. Profiled with immunoSEQ multiplex PCR; TCRdb holds only in-frame clones, not every one. The sample includes 240,000 or so clones, around 87% of them seen just once. The treatment: about 20 received Ad26.COV2.S at low or high dose, single or two shots; roughly 5 received placebo; per-sample allocation not given. Specimen acquisition occurred on day 63 following the initial vaccine or placebo injection. An adult aged 18-55 years in Boston served as the donor. These data originate in a study of Ad26.COV2.S vaccination and SARS-CoV-2 variants. Study conclusions and caveats: Measurements of TCR breadth and depth may have given underestimates of the total T cell responses. Spike-specific TCR breadth ran higher among vaccine recipients than placebo recipients.

V lost 1 base and J lost 9; bases outside the gene matches: 14. CDR3 length equals 17 residues. CDR1 LGHNA and CDR2 YSLEER come from the germline V gene. The rearrangement uses TRBV4-3 and TRBJ2-1, with 8 positions matching TRBD1. The receptor was derived from a person between 18 and 60 years old who received the Ad26.COV2.S COVID-19 vaccine or a placebo. The source was peripheral blood, collected in a trial of Ad26.COV2.S vaccine versus placebo. CDR3 sequence (DNA): TGCGCCAGCAGCCAAGCGGGCCGAGGACAGGGCTTTGCTGAGCAGTTCTTC. It codes for CASSQAGRGQGFAEQFF.